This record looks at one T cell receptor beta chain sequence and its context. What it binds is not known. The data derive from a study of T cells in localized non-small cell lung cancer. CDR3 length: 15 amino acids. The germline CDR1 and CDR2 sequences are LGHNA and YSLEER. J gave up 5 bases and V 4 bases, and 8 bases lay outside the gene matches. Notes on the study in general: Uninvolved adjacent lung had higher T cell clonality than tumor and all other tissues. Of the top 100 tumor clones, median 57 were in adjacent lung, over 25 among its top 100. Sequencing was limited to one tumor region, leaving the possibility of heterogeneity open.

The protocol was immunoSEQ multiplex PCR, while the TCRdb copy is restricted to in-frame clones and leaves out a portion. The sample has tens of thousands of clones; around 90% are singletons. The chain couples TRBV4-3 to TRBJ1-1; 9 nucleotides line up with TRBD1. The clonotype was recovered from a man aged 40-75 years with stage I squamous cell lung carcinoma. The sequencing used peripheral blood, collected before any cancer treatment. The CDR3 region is CASSRRTGEGTEAFF. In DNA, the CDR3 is TGCGCCAGCAGCCGCAGGACAGGGGAGGGAACTGAAGCTTTCTTT.